Listed below are T cell receptor beta chains from one sample, sequenced in a study of CD8 T cells in ankylosing spondylitis. TCRdb re-derived calls from the 5' RACE reads in MiXCR, one entry per CDR3 protein. Of 250,000 or so distinct CDR3 sequences detected, 20% to 30% appear once; the ten largest clones hold less than 0.75%. Sequenced material: blood, either unsorted or a sorted T cell fraction (not recorded which). Every receptor here comes from a male donor with ankylosing spondylitis or in good health (not recorded which). Both conserved end residues are part of each CDR3. D genes are given only for firm matches. Clone size, where shown, is once, few, many, or a class for clones that have expanded.

-,-,TRBJ2-5,TRBV7-2,TGTGCCAGCAGCCTAAGCGGCACCCTCGGCGAGACCCAGTACTTC,CASSLSGTLGETQYF
-,few,TRBJ2-7,TRBV20-1,TGCAGTGCGGGCGACAGGTCAATCTACGAGCAGTACTTC,CSAGDRSIYEQYF
-,many,TRBJ1-5,TRBV5-6,TGTGCCAGCAGCTGGAAGGGGGGCAATCAGCCCCAGCATTTT,CASSWKGGNQPQHF
-,many,TRBJ1-1,TRBV20-1,TGCAGTGCTAGGGGACAAACTGAAGCTTTCTTT,CSARGQTEAFF
TRBD1,few,TRBJ1-1,TRBV10-3,TGTGCCATCAGTGCCAAACAGGGGGCCACTGAAGCTTTCTTT,CAISAKQGATEAFF
TRBD1,many,TRBJ1-4,TRBV4-1,TGCGCCAGCAGCCAAGATCAGACAGGGTTTGCAACTAATGAAAAACTGTTTTTT,CASSQDQTGFATNEKLFF
-,-,TRBJ1-6,TRBV5-1,TGCGCCAGCAAATTGACAACCTATAATTCACCCCTCCACTTT,CASKLTTYNSPLHF
-,many,TRBJ2-5,TRBV7-9,TGTGCCAGCAGCTTAGCCGGGGGCGGCGACCAGTACTTC,CASSLAGGGDQYF
TRBD2,-,TRBJ2-4,TRBV29-1,TGCAGCGCCCGTGGGGGGGACATTCAGTACTTC,CSARGGDIQYF
-,-,TRBJ1-5,TRBV2,TGTGCCAGCAGTGAACGGCCGACTTCTGAGTGGAGCAATCAGCCCCAGCATTTT,CASSERPTSEWSNQPQHF
-,-,TRBJ2-1,TRBV20-1,TGCAGTGCTAGATTTGCGGGGTGGCCTTACAATGAGCAGTTCTTC,CSARFAGWPYNEQFF
-,many,TRBJ2-1,TRBV5-1,TGCGCCAGCAGCTTAGGGCAGCATGTACATGAGCAGTTCTTC,CASSLGQHVHEQFF
TRBD1,-,TRBJ2-5,TRBV3-1,TGTGCCAGCATGGAAGGGGGCCCAGGAGAGACCCAGTACTTC,CASMEGGPGETQYF
-,few,TRBJ1-4,TRBV6-5,TGTGCCAGCAGTTCACTTACCGGTGAAAAACTGTTTTTT,CASSSLTGEKLFF
-,-,TRBJ1-5,TRBV23-1,TGCGCCAGCAGTCAATCCGGGGGATTAAGTCAGCCCCAGCATTTT,CASSQSGGLSQPQHF
TRBD1,-,TRBJ1-1,TRBV6-1,TGTGCCAGCAGCCCCCGGGACAGCAACACTGAAGCTTTCTTT,CASSPRDSNTEAFF
-,-,TRBJ2-5,TRBV12-3/TRBV12-4,TGTGCCAGCAGCCGCGCCTGGTTACGAACGGAGACCCAGTACTTC,CASSRAWLRTETQYF
-,-,TRBJ2-5,TRBV5-1,TGCGCCAGCACATTGTATAGCGCAAAGGAGACCCAGTACTTC,CASTLYSAKETQYF
TRBD1,few,TRBJ2-7,TRBV20-1,TGCAGCGCGAAATGGGACAGTTACGAGCAGTACTTC,CSAKWDSYEQYF
TRBD1,few,TRBJ1-6,TRBV20-1,TGCAGTGCTAGACCCAGGGGGCGGACCACATATAATTCACCCCTCCACTTT,CSARPRGRTTYNSPLHF
-,few,TRBJ2-2,TRBV29-1,TGCAGCGCTGGTGAGGGCCCCGGGGAGCTGTTTTTT,CSAGEGPGELFF
-,few,TRBJ2-5,TRBV20-1,TGCAGTGCCCACGGTGGGGGTGAACAAGAGACCCAGTACTTC,CSAHGGGEQETQYF
TRBD2,-,TRBJ2-1,TRBV6-1,TGTGCCAGCAGTGTTGCCCTAGCGGGGGGCTCATGGGGGAATGAGCAGTTCTTC,CASSVALAGGSWGNEQFF
-,many,TRBJ2-3,TRBV5-1,TGCGCCAGCAGCCTCGGTTCCCAGACAGATACGCAGTATTTT,CASSLGSQTDTQYF
TRBD2,many,TRBJ2-3,TRBV20-1,TGCAGTGCTAGTTTGGCGACTAGCGGGGATAGGGATTTT,CSASLATSGDRDF
TRBD2,-,TRBJ2-1,TRBV7-6,TGTGCCAGCAGCCCTAGCGGGGGGGTCGACAATGAGCAGTTCTTC,CASSPSGGVDNEQFF
-,many,TRBJ2-3,TRBV5-1,TGCGCCAGCAGCTTGGGCGGGGACATCGCGGATACGCAGTATTTT,CASSLGGDIADTQYF
-,-,TRBJ2-2,TRBV6-1,TGTGCCAGCAAACGAGCGGCGAACACCGGGGAGCTGTTTTTT,CASKRAANTGELFF
-,few,TRBJ2-3,TRBV3-1,TGTGCCAGCAGCCAAATGGGGACAGATACGCAGTATTTT,CASSQMGTDTQYF
TRBD2,many,TRBJ2-3,TRBV4-1,TGCGCCAGCAGCAATCCACTAGCGGGGGGGCCCGATCGCGGCACAGATACGCAGTATTTT,CASSNPLAGGPDRGTDTQYF
-,-,TRBJ1-5,TRBV24-1,TGTGCCACCAGTAAGACGGGCGACAATCAGCCCCAGCATTTT,CATSKTGDNQPQHF
TRBD1,many,TRBJ2-1,TRBV20-1,TGCAGTGCAACCGGGACAGTCTCCTACAATGAGCAGTTCTTC,CSATGTVSYNEQFF
TRBD1,-,TRBJ2-3,TRBV10-3,TGTGCCATCAGTACAGGGGTGATCACAGATACGCAGTATTTT,CAISTGVITDTQYF
TRBD2,many,TRBJ2-1,TRBV5-5,TGTGCCAGCAGCTTGGGTACTAGCGGGGACAATGAGCAGTTCTTC,CASSLGTSGDNEQFF
TRBD1,few,TRBJ2-2,TRBV9,TGTGCCAGCAGCGGCTCCGGGACAGGGAGGCCTACCGGGGAGCTGTTTTTT,CASSGSGTGRPTGELFF
-,-,TRBJ2-1,TRBV28,TGTGCCAGCAGTTTATGGGGGGCGGCACAGAACAATGAGCAGTTCTTC,CASSLWGAAQNNEQFF